The rows below give T cell receptor beta chains drawn from one sample of a study of pediatric ulcerative colitis. Here immunoSEQ multiplex PCR was the method, and the copy in TCRdb shows in-frame clones only, minus some. In the table there are 59,000 or so clones, about 80% of which are singletons. The sample consisted of blood. All receptors come from a boy between 10 and 17 years old with moderate ulcerative colitis. Each CDR3 is given with its conserved first and last residue. Each record gives: V gene, D gene, J gene, CDR3 length, clone size, CDR3 protein, CDR3 DNA. A D gene is named only where the DNA matches it firmly. Expanded clones are given a class, and other clones once, few, many or no size at all.

TRBV9	-	TRBJ1-1	13	-	CASSVQGGTEAFF	TGTGCCAGCAGCGTACAGGGAGGAACTGAAGCTTTCTTT
TRBV5-1	TRBD1	TRBJ1-1	16	-	CASSLRDSLLNTEAFF	TGCGCCAGCAGCTTGCGGGACAGCCTACTGAACACTGAAGCTTTCTTT
TRBV4-2	-	TRBJ1-1	11	-	CASPAGRQAFF	TGTGCCTCCCCGGCGGGGAGACAAGCTTTCTTT
TRBV18	-	TRBJ1-4	15	-	CASSPRTDSNEKLFF	TGTGCCAGCTCACCCAGGACGGATAGTAATGAAAAACTGTTTTTT
TRBV2	-	TRBJ2-7	11	few	CASKLTYEQYF	TGTGCCAGCAAACTGACATACGAGCAGTACTTC
TRBV19	TRBD2	TRBJ2-7	16	-	CASSTRLAGANYEQYF	TGTGCCAGTAGTACCAGACTAGCGGGGGCGAACTACGAGCAGTACTTC
TRBV11-2	-	TRBJ2-3	15	few	CASSLGVRGTDTQYF	TGTGCCAGCAGCTTAGGCGTCAGGGGAACAGATACGCAGTATTTT
TRBV5-1	-	TRBJ2-7	14	-	CASSPGSGDHEQYF	TGCGCCAGCAGCCCAGGGTCGGGGGACCACGAGCAGTACTTC
TRBV5-1	-	TRBJ2-7	15	-	CASSRQEGQAYEQYF	TGCGCCAGCAGCCGACAAGAGGGTCAAGCGTACGAGCAGTACTTC
TRBV5-6	TRBD1	TRBJ2-1	14	-	CASSQLWTGTEQFF	TGTGCCAGCAGCCAACTATGGACAGGGACTGAGCAGTTCTTC
TRBV6-5	-	TRBJ2-5	12	-	CASSYGKETQYF	TGTGCCAGCAGTTACGGGAAAGAGACCCAGTACTTC
TRBV15	-	TRBJ2-7	14	-	CATSREGVGYEQYF	TGTGCCACCAGCAGAGAGGGTGTCGGCTACGAGCAGTACTTC
TRBV10-1	-	TRBJ2-2	12	few	CARVKNTGELFF	TGCGCCAGAGTTAAGAACACCGGGGAGCTGTTTTTT
TRBV19	-	TRBJ1-5	14	-	CASSIIRGTGPQHF	TGTGCCAGTAGTATTATCAGGGGTACTGGGCCCCAGCATTTT
TRBV7-8	TRBD1	TRBJ1-2	15	-	CASSPPGTEIYGYTF	TGTGCCAGCAGCCCGCCCGGGACAGAGATCTATGGCTACACCTTC
TRBV19	TRBD1	TRBJ2-7	14	-	CASRVTGASYEQYF	TGTGCCAGTAGGGTGACAGGGGCATCGTACGAGCAGTACTTC
TRBV6-5	-	TRBJ1-1	13	-	CASSYEANTEAFF	TGTGCCAGCAGTTACGAAGCAAACACTGAAGCTTTCTTT
TRBV29-1	TRBD1	TRBJ1-4	13	-	CSVEENRGEKLFF	TGCAGCGTTGAAGAAAACAGGGGTGAAAAACTGTTTTTT
TRBV25-1	-	TRBJ2-2	14	-	CASSDTGRTGELFF	TGTGCCAGCAGTGACACCGGACGGACCGGGGAGCTGTTTTTT
TRBV7-3	TRBD1	TRBJ2-3	14	-	CASSLGSGGDTQYF	TGTGCCAGCAGCTTAGGCTCAGGGGGCGATACGCAGTATTTT
TRBV10-2	-	TRBJ2-5	15	-	CASGPLGRGQETQYF	TGCGCCAGCGGCCCTCTTGGAAGAGGCCAAGAGACCCAGTACTTC
TRBV18	-	TRBJ1-1	14	few	CASSLQGVNTEAFF	TGTGCCAGCTCACTCCAGGGAGTGAACACTGAAGCTTTCTTT
TRBV5-8	-	TRBJ2-7	12	-	CASSQRIGEQYF	TGTGCCAGCAGCCAGCGTATCGGAGAGCAGTACTTC
TRBV29-1	-	TRBJ2-1	16	once	CSVEDTGLGSYNEQFF	TGCAGCGTTGAAGATACGGGGCTAGGCTCCTACAATGAGCAGTTCTTC
TRBV6-5	TRBD1	TRBJ1-1	14	-	CASSRGQANTEAFF	TGTGCCAGCAGCCGAGGACAGGCGAACACTGAAGCTTTCTTT
TRBV10-1	-	TRBJ1-5	12	-	CASSAGPQPQHF	TGCGCCAGCAGTGCCGGTCCCCAGCCCCAGCATTTT
TRBV29-1	-	TRBJ2-7	15	-	CSVEDRKVGTYEQYF	TGCAGCGTTGAAGATCGGAAAGTCGGAACCTACGAGCAGTACTTC
TRBV5-1	TRBD1	TRBJ2-2	14	-	CASRDSTNTGELFF	TGCGCCAGTAGGGACAGCACGAACACCGGGGAGCTGTTTTTT
TRBV27	-	TRBJ1-3	14	-	CASSVSGSGNTIYF	TGTGCCAGCAGTGTTTCAGGCTCTGGAAACACCATATATTTT
TRBV20-1	-	TRBJ1-1	11	-	CSATGNTEAFF	TGCAGTGCTACCGGGAACACTGAAGCTTTCTTT
TRBV5-1	-	TRBJ1-3	15	-	CASSLAGVAGNTIYF	TGCGCCAGCAGCTTAGCAGGGGTTGCGGGAAACACCATATATTTT
TRBV30	-	TRBJ2-3	17	-	CAWSAPFLGGGGDTQYF	TGTGCCTGGAGCGCACCTTTCCTAGGGGGGGGTGGAGATACGCAGTATTTT
TRBV14	-	TRBJ1-4	14	few	CASSQGAWGEKLFF	TGTGCCAGCAGCCAGGGGGCATGGGGTGAAAAACTGTTTTTT
TRBV5-1	TRBD1	TRBJ2-2	15	-	CASSGMTGDTGELFF	TGCGCCAGCAGCGGAATGACAGGGGACACCGGGGAGCTGTTTTTT
TRBV5-1	-	TRBJ1-2	14	-	CASSLARGNYGYTF	TGCGCCAGCAGCTTGGCAAGGGGGAACTATGGCTACACCTTC
TRBV19	TRBD1	TRBJ1-1	18	-	CASSIGQGRQIGNTEAFF	TGTGCCAGTAGTATAGGACAGGGGAGGCAGATCGGGAACACTGAAGCTTTCTTT
TRBV10-1	TRBD1	TRBJ2-4	13	few	CASSEGRGNIQYF	TGCGCCAGCAGTGAGGGCAGGGGGAACATTCAGTACTTC
TRBV6-5	TRBD1	TRBJ2-2	16	-	CASSWGDRVNTGELFF	TGTGCCAGCAGTTGGGGGGACAGGGTGAACACCGGGGAGCTGTTTTTT
TRBV7-9	TRBD1	TRBJ1-3	16	few	CASSLVTDRPGNTIYF	TGTGCCAGCAGCTTAGTGACGGACAGGCCAGGAAACACCATATATTTT
TRBV18	TRBD1	TRBJ2-7	14	once	CASSPLRQGREQYF	TGTGCCAGCTCACCTCTCAGACAGGGCCGCGAGCAGTACTTC
TRBV5-6	TRBD1	TRBJ1-3	16	once	CASSGLQGASGNTIYF	TGTGCCAGCAGCGGACTACAGGGGGCCTCTGGAAACACCATATATTTT